These T cell receptor beta chains were read from a single sample in a study of blood T cell repertoires in COVID-19. Only in-frame clones appear in the TCRdb table, and some are missing; sequencing was by immunoSEQ multiplex PCR. The table lists 180,000 or so clones, roughly 87% of them singletons, with more than 9.5% in the top ten. The specimen sequenced was PBMCs or T cells enriched from blood (not recorded which). Receptors were obtained from a man between 45 and 60 years old who had recovered from COVID-19. Each CDR3 is given with its conserved first and last residue. The D gene is left open where the match is weak. The size field is filled for only some rows; it gives once, few, many or a size class.

clone size	V gene	J gene	D gene	CDR3 DNA	CDR3 protein
once	TRBV3-1/TRBV3-2	TRBJ1-6	TRBD1	TGTGCCAGCAGCCCTGGACAGGGATATAATTCACCCCTCCACTTT	CASSPGQGYNSPLHF
-	TRBV28	TRBJ1-2	-	TGTGCCAGCAGTCCCCCAGTGGTCAGGTCCTTTGGCTACACCTTC	CASSPPVVRSFGYTF
-	TRBV11-2	TRBJ2-7	TRBD2	TGTGCCAGCAGCGGAAGTAGCGGGATGGCCCACGAGCAGTACTTC	CASSGSSGMAHEQYF
-	TRBV20-1	TRBJ2-7	-	TGCAGTGCTAGTAGTGGGGGGGCGGCCTACGAGCAGTACTTC	CSASSGGAAYEQYF
-	TRBV6-6	TRBJ2-3	-	TGTGCCAGCAGTTACGGGAGAGATACGCAGTATTTT	CASSYGRDTQYF
once	TRBV5-1	TRBJ2-3	-	TGCGCCAGCAGCTACCAGACAGCAACCACAGATACGCAGTATTTT	CASSYQTATTDTQYF
-	TRBV28	TRBJ2-5	TRBD2	TGTGCCAGCAGTTTCCCCGGACTAGTGCAAGAGACCCAGTACTTC	CASSFPGLVQETQYF
-	TRBV27	TRBJ1-6	-	TGTGCCAGCAGTCCTTCTGGGAGGGGACCTAATTCACCCCTCCACTTT	CASSPSGRGPNSPLHF
-	TRBV5-1	TRBJ2-4	-	TGCGCCAGCAGCTTCCAGCCCGGTCAGGGAAACATTCAGTACTTC	CASSFQPGQGNIQYF
-	TRBV5-4	TRBJ2-2	TRBD2	TGTGCCCACAGCGGGCGGGGCCCGGGACTAGCGAACACCGGGGAGCTGTTTTTT	CAHSGRGPGLANTGELFF
-	TRBV3-1/TRBV3-2	TRBJ1-3	TRBD1	TGTGCCAGCAGCCAGACAGGGGCCGGAAACACCATATATTTT	CASSQTGAGNTIYF
-	TRBV6-5	TRBJ2-7	-	TGTGCCAGCAGCAACACAGGGCGTGAGCAGTACTTC	CASSNTGREQYF
-	TRBV28	TRBJ2-7	-	TGTGCCAGCAGCGTTGTAAGCTCCGAGCAGTACTTC	CASSVVSSEQYF
-	TRBV7-8	TRBJ1-1	-	TGTGCCAGCAGCTCAGGTAGGGGCCCGAACACTGAAGCTTTCTTT	CASSSGRGPNTEAFF
-	TRBV19	TRBJ2-2	TRBD1	TGTGCCAGTAGTAGGGGACAGGGTCGGGCGAACACCGGGGAGCTGTTTTTT	CASSRGQGRANTGELFF
-	TRBV14	TRBJ2-2	TRBD1	TGTGCCAGCAGCCATGTGGACAGGGCTTACACCGGGGAGCTGTTTTTT	CASSHVDRAYTGELFF
-	TRBV24-1	TRBJ2-2	TRBD2	TGTGCCACCAGTGATTCGGGGACTAGCGGGGGGGCCGTCACCGGGGAGCTGTTTTTT	CATSDSGTSGGAVTGELFF